Listed below are T cell receptor beta chains from one sample, sequenced in a study of sequential checkpoint blockade in melanoma. The protocol was immunoSEQ multiplex PCR, while the TCRdb copy is restricted to in-frame clones and leaves out a portion. Altogether under 2,500 clones are present, 20% to 25% being singletons, with the ten largest covering under 20%. Sequencing was performed on tumor tissue (inferred from file names), taken from a patient given nivolumab and ipilimumab in sequence. These receptors were taken from a human donor with melanoma. CDR3s include the opening cysteine and the closing phenylalanine or tryptophan. The D gene is left open where the match is weak. The size field is filled for only some rows; it gives once, few, many or a size class.

len: 13; v_gene: TRBV9; j_gene: TRBJ1-1; d_gene: NA; abundance: NA; CDR3aa: CASSVTVNTEAFF; CDR3nt: TGTGCCAGCAGCGTCACCGTGAACACTGAAGCTTTCTTT
len: 12; v_gene: TRBV28; j_gene: TRBJ2-7; d_gene: NA; abundance: few; CDR3aa: CASSSGIYEQYF; CDR3nt: TGTGCCAGCAGTTCAGGGATCTACGAGCAGTACTTC
len: 13; v_gene: TRBV6-8; j_gene: TRBJ1-1; d_gene: NA; abundance: few; CDR3aa: CAIRDQQNTEAFF; CDR3nt: TGTGCCATCAGGGATCAGCAGAACACTGAAGCTTTCTTT
len: 13; v_gene: TRBV19; j_gene: TRBJ2-7; d_gene: TRBD1; abundance: NA; CDR3aa: CASTGTGSYEQYF; CDR3nt: TGTGCCAGTACCGGGACAGGATCCTACGAGCAGTACTTC
len: 15; v_gene: TRBV11-3; j_gene: TRBJ1-4; d_gene: NA; abundance: few; CDR3aa: CASTPTGQVREKLFF; CDR3nt: TGTGCCAGCACCCCAACGGGGCAGGTTCGCGAAAAACTGTTTTTT
len: 13; v_gene: TRBV30; j_gene: TRBJ1-3; d_gene: NA; abundance: few; CDR3aa: CAWSIASGNTIYF; CDR3nt: TGTGCCTGGAGTATCGCCTCTGGAAACACCATATATTTT
len: 14; v_gene: TRBV5-1; j_gene: TRBJ1-1; d_gene: NA; abundance: NA; CDR3aa: CASSYVSSNTEAFF; CDR3nt: TGCGCCAGCAGCTACGTCAGTTCTAACACTGAAGCTTTCTTT
len: 12; v_gene: TRBV28; j_gene: TRBJ2-7; d_gene: NA; abundance: few; CDR3aa: CASSIGIYEQYF; CDR3nt: TGTGCCAGCAGTATCGGGATATACGAGCAGTACTTC
len: 14; v_gene: TRBV6-8; j_gene: TRBJ2-6; d_gene: NA; abundance: medium-sized; CDR3aa: CASKSSSGANVLTF; CDR3nt: TGTGCCAGCAAGTCTAGCTCTGGGGCCAACGTCCTGACTTTC
len: 14; v_gene: TRBV29-1; j_gene: TRBJ2-7; d_gene: TRBD1; abundance: NA; CDR3aa: CSVATGGSSYEQYF; CDR3nt: TGCAGCGTTGCCACAGGGGGGAGCTCCTACGAGCAGTACTTC
len: 16; v_gene: TRBV14; j_gene: TRBJ2-6; d_gene: TRBD2; abundance: NA; CDR3aa: CASSQGGFSGANVLTF; CDR3nt: TGTGCCAGCAGCCAGGGGGGGTTCTCTGGGGCCAACGTCCTGACTTTC
len: 15; v_gene: TRBV19; j_gene: TRBJ2-5; d_gene: NA; abundance: NA; CDR3aa: CASSIDGGRLETQYF; CDR3nt: TGTGCCAGTAGTATCGATGGGGGTAGGTTGGAGACCCAGTACTTC
len: 16; v_gene: TRBV19; j_gene: TRBJ2-3; d_gene: NA; abundance: NA; CDR3aa: CASSISEGYSTDTQYF; CDR3nt: TGTGCCAGTAGTATATCAGAGGGCTACAGCACAGATACGCAGTATTTT
len: 15; v_gene: TRBV19; j_gene: TRBJ1-5; d_gene: NA; abundance: few; CDR3aa: CASSRNLDRNQPQHF; CDR3nt: TGTGCCAGTAGTCGAAACCTCGACAGGAATCAGCCCCAGCATTTT
len: 14; v_gene: TRBV11-3; j_gene: TRBJ1-1; d_gene: NA; abundance: medium-sized; CDR3aa: CASSRREGYTEAFF; CDR3nt: TGTGCCAGCAGTCGAAGGGAGGGGTACACTGAAGCTTTCTTT
len: 14; v_gene: TRBV28; j_gene: TRBJ2-7; d_gene: TRBD1; abundance: NA; CDR3aa: CASRAGTGTYEQYF; CDR3nt: TGTGCCAGCAGGGCCGGGACAGGTACCTACGAGCAGTACTTC
len: 15; v_gene: TRBV10-2; j_gene: TRBJ2-7; d_gene: TRBD1; abundance: medium-sized; CDR3aa: CASSDAGGGRDEQYF; CDR3nt: TGCGCCAGCAGTGACGCAGGGGGCGGTCGCGACGAGCAGTACTTC
len: 14; v_gene: TRBV5-1; j_gene: TRBJ2-2; d_gene: NA; abundance: few; CDR3aa: CASSLTGNTGELFF; CDR3nt: TGCGCCAGCAGCTTGACAGGGAACACCGGGGAGCTGTTTTTT
len: 12; v_gene: TRBV9; j_gene: TRBJ2-2; d_gene: NA; abundance: medium-sized; CDR3aa: CASSVGNGELFF; CDR3nt: TGTGCCAGCAGCGTGGGGAACGGGGAGCTGTTTTTT
len: 14; v_gene: TRBV15; j_gene: TRBJ1-5; d_gene: NA; abundance: NA; CDR3aa: CATSFSPGNQPQHF; CDR3nt: TGTGCCACCAGCTTTAGCCCAGGGAATCAGCCCCAGCATTTT
len: 14; v_gene: TRBV19; j_gene: TRBJ1-3; d_gene: TRBD1; abundance: few; CDR3aa: CASSGQGRGNTIYF; CDR3nt: TGTGCCAGTAGCGGACAGGGAAGAGGAAACACCATATATTTT
len: 13; v_gene: TRBV19; j_gene: TRBJ1-1; d_gene: NA; abundance: NA; CDR3aa: CASSTSVNTEAFF; CDR3nt: TGTGCCAGTAGTACCTCGGTGAACACTGAAGCTTTCTTT
len: 14; v_gene: TRBV9; j_gene: TRBJ1-2; d_gene: NA; abundance: many; CDR3aa: CASSVSGDNYGYTF; CDR3nt: TGTGCCAGCAGTGTATCTGGGGATAACTATGGCTACACCTTC
len: 16; v_gene: TRBV11-3; j_gene: TRBJ2-5; d_gene: NA; abundance: medium-sized; CDR3aa: CASTQARGVPQETQYF; CDR3nt: TGTGCCAGCACCCAGGCTCGAGGGGTCCCCCAAGAGACCCAGTACTTC
len: 16; v_gene: TRBV6-8; j_gene: TRBJ2-3; d_gene: NA; abundance: few; CDR3aa: CASSYSSFRGTDTQYF; CDR3nt: TGTGCCAGCAGTTACTCTAGCTTCAGAGGCACAGATACGCAGTATTTT
len: 16; v_gene: TRBV5-1; j_gene: TRBJ1-4; d_gene: TRBD1; abundance: NA; CDR3aa: CASSRGDSATNEKLFF; CDR3nt: TGCGCCAGCAGCAGGGGGGACAGCGCAACTAATGAAAAACTGTTTTTT
len: 13; v_gene: TRBV6-8; j_gene: TRBJ2-5; d_gene: NA; abundance: few; CDR3aa: CASSPDWEQTQYF; CDR3nt: TGTGCCAGCAGCCCTGATTGGGAGCAGACCCAGTACTTC
len: 12; v_gene: TRBV19; j_gene: TRBJ2-3; d_gene: TRBD2; abundance: NA; CDR3aa: CASRLAGDTQYF; CDR3nt: TGTGCCTCGAGACTAGCGGGAGATACGCAGTATTTT
len: 15; v_gene: TRBV11-3; j_gene: TRBJ2-5; d_gene: TRBD2; abundance: many; CDR3aa: CASRLGTSVQETQYF; CDR3nt: TGTGCCAGCAGACTCGGGACTAGCGTCCAGGAGACCCAGTACTTC
len: 17; v_gene: TRBV11-3; j_gene: TRBJ2-1; d_gene: TRBD2; abundance: many; CDR3aa: CASSRGLAGSSYNEQFF; CDR3nt: TGTGCCAGCAGCCGAGGACTAGCAGGGAGCTCCTACAATGAGCAGTTCTTC
len: 16; v_gene: TRBV11-3; j_gene: TRBJ2-2; d_gene: NA; abundance: medium-sized; CDR3aa: CASSLWSGSHTGELFF; CDR3nt: TGTGCCAGCAGCTTATGGTCAGGGTCGCACACCGGGGAGCTGTTTTTT
len: 18; v_gene: TRBV19; j_gene: TRBJ1-5; d_gene: NA; abundance: once; CDR3aa: CASSIDRAGTFFGQPQHF; CDR3nt: TGTGCCAGTAGTATAGACAGGGCGGGGACCTTCTTTGGTCAGCCCCAGCATTTT
len: 17; v_gene: TRBV19; j_gene: TRBJ1-5; d_gene: TRBD1; abundance: NA; CDR3aa: CASSTQGTGVGNQPQHF; CDR3nt: TGTGCCAGTAGTACGCAGGGGACAGGGGTAGGCAATCAGCCCCAGCATTTT
len: 17; v_gene: TRBV4-1; j_gene: TRBJ1-3; d_gene: NA; abundance: large; CDR3aa: CASSQTQVPRSGNTIYF; CDR3nt: TGCGCCAGCAGCCAGACACAGGTCCCACGCTCTGGAAACACCATATATTTT
len: 16; v_gene: TRBV12-5; j_gene: TRBJ1-5; d_gene: TRBD1; abundance: NA; CDR3aa: CASGLMTGSSNQPQHF; CDR3nt: TGTGCTAGTGGTTTGATGACAGGGTCTAGCAATCAGCCCCAGCATTTT
len: 16; v_gene: TRBV28; j_gene: TRBJ2-7; d_gene: NA; abundance: few; CDR3aa: CASRKRQAVGSYEQYF; CDR3nt: TGTGCCAGCAGGAAACGGCAGGCGGTTGGTTCCTACGAGCAGTACTTC
len: 13; v_gene: TRBV7-1; j_gene: TRBJ1-5; d_gene: TRBD1; abundance: NA; CDR3aa: CASSPTGSMPQHF; CDR3nt: TGTGCCAGCAGCCCGACAGGGAGTATGCCCCAGCATTTT
len: 13; v_gene: TRBV12-5; j_gene: TRBJ2-7; d_gene: NA; abundance: NA; CDR3aa: CASGPDRWYEQYF; CDR3nt: TGTGCTAGTGGGCCCGACAGGTGGTACGAGCAGTACTTC
len: 14; v_gene: TRBV11-3; j_gene: TRBJ2-6; d_gene: NA; abundance: many; CDR3aa: CASSTPAGANVLTF; CDR3nt: TGTGCCAGCAGCACCCCGGCTGGGGCCAACGTCCTGACTTTC
len: 16; v_gene: TRBV6-8; j_gene: TRBJ2-3; d_gene: NA; abundance: medium-sized; CDR3aa: CASSSGPTTSTDTQYF; CDR3nt: TGTGCCAGCAGTTCGGGGCCGACTACTAGCACAGATACGCAGTATTTT
len: 13; v_gene: TRBV19; j_gene: TRBJ2-7; d_gene: NA; abundance: large; CDR3aa: CASSIPGSGEQYF; CDR3nt: TGTGCCAGTAGTATCCCCGGATCGGGCGAGCAGTACTTC
len: 15; v_gene: TRBV11-3; j_gene: TRBJ1-4; d_gene: NA; abundance: many; CDR3aa: CASQAAGWANEKLFF; CDR3nt: TGTGCCAGCCAAGCGGCGGGTTGGGCTAATGAAAAACTGTTTTTT
len: 17; v_gene: TRBV28; j_gene: TRBJ2-3; d_gene: TRBD2; abundance: medium-sized; CDR3aa: CASSSQPTSGDTDTQYF; CDR3nt: TGTGCCAGCAGTTCCCAACCGACTAGCGGGGACACAGATACGCAGTATTTT
len: 17; v_gene: TRBV9; j_gene: TRBJ1-1; d_gene: NA; abundance: few; CDR3aa: CASSVPQAGTLTLEAFF; CDR3nt: TGTGCCAGCAGCGTCCCCCAGGCCGGGACTCTCACCCTTGAAGCTTTCTTT
len: 11; v_gene: TRBV30; j_gene: TRBJ1-2; d_gene: TRBD1; abundance: NA; CDR3aa: CAWETQGACTF; CDR3nt: TGTGCCTGGGAAACACAGGGGGCATGCACCTTC
len: 13; v_gene: TRBV7-1; j_gene: TRBJ1-2; d_gene: NA; abundance: many; CDR3aa: CASSLAGSGGYTF; CDR3nt: TGTGCCAGCAGCTTAGCAGGATCTGGAGGCTACACCTTC
len: 15; v_gene: TRBV11-3; j_gene: TRBJ1-1; d_gene: TRBD1; abundance: medium-sized; CDR3aa: CASSSQGVVGTEAFF; CDR3nt: TGTGCCAGCAGCTCACAGGGGGTGGTAGGGACTGAAGCTTTCTTT
len: 14; v_gene: TRBV11-3; j_gene: TRBJ2-1; d_gene: NA; abundance: few; CDR3aa: CASSSRQGYGEQFF; CDR3nt: TGTGCCAGCAGCTCCCGGCAGGGTTATGGTGAGCAGTTCTTC
len: 14; v_gene: TRBV28; j_gene: TRBJ2-7; d_gene: TRBD1; abundance: NA; CDR3aa: CASSSPGQFTEQYF; CDR3nt: TGTGCCAGCAGTTCACCGGGACAGTTCACCGAGCAGTACTTC
len: 17; v_gene: TRBV6-8; j_gene: TRBJ1-1; d_gene: NA; abundance: few; CDR3aa: CASSYRSVGGMNTEAFF; CDR3nt: TGTGCCAGCAGTTACAGGAGCGTAGGGGGAATGAACACTGAAGCTTTCTTT